This entry is about one T cell receptor beta chain. Its antigen is unidentified. The CDR3 covers 14 residues. In germline, CDR1 is SGHDT, CDR2 YYEEEE. V was shortened by 0 bases and J by 4 bases, with 10 bases between the two germline ends. The data were obtained in a study of siplizumab effects on memory and regulatory T cells. Whole-study results and caveats: A naive or memory phenotype could not be assigned to roughly 80-97% of the proliferating CD4+ or CD8+ clones. With siplizumab, cumulative frequency of CD4+ memory-derived alloreactive sequences dropped significantly.

Using immunoSEQ multiplex PCR, the repertoire was profiled, and TCRdb retains in-frame clones only, with some absent. The data show fewer than 85,000 clones, 85% to 95% seen once. This sequence joins TRBV5-6 and TRBJ1-1; D is ambiguous. Sequencing used CD8+ T cells sorted from blood. This TCR was sampled from a human donor in good health. The CDR3: CASSLGVGRTEAFF. In DNA form, the CDR3 reads TGTGCCAGCAGCTTGGGAGTCGGGCGCACTGAAGCTTTCTTT.